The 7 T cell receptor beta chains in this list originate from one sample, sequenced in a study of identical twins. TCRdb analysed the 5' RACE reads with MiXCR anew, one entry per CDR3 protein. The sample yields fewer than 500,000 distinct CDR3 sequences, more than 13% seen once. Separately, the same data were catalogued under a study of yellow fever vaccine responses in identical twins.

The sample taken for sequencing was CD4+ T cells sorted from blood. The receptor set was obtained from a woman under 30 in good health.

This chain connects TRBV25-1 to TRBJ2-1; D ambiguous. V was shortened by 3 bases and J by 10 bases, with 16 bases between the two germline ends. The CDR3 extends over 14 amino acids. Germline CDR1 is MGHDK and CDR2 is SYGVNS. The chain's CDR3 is CASSEDPGPGEQFF. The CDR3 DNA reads TGTGCCAGCAGTGAGGACCCCGGCCCCGGCGAGCAGTTCTTC.

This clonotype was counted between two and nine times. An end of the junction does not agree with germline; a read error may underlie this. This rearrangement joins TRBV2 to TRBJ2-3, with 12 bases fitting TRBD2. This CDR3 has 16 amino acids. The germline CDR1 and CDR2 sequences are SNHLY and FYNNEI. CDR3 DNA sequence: TGTGCCAGCAGCGAAGGACTAGCGGGGAGCACAGATACGCAGTATTTT. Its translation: CASSEGLAGSTDTQYF.

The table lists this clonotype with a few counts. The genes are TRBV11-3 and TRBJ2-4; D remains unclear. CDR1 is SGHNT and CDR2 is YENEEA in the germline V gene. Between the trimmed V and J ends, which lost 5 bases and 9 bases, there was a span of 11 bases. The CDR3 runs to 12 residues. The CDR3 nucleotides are TGTGCCAGCAGCCTCCGCGGTGGCATTCAGTACTTC. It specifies CASSLRGGIQYF.

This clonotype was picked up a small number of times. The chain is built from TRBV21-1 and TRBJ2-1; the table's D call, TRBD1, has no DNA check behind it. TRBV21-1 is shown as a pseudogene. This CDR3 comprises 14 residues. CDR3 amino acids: CASSKWDSNNEQFF. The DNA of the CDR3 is TGTGCCAGCAGCAAATGGGACAGCAACAATGAGCAGTTCTTC.

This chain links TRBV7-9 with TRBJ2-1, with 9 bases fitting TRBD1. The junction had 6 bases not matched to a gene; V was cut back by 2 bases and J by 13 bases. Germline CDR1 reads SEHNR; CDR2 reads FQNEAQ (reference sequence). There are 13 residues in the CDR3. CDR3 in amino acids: CASSLKETGGQFF. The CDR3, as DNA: TGTGCCAGCAGCTTAAAAGAGACAGGGGGTCAGTTCTTC.

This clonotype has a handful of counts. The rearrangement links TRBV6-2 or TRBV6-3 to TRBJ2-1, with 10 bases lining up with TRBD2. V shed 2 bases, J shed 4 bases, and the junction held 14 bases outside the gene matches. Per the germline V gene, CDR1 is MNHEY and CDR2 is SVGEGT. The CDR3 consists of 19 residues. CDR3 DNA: TGTGCCAGCAGTTACGAGCGGGAGGGCCTGGCAGGAAGGTACAATGAGCAGTTCTTC. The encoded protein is CASSYEREGLAGRYNEQFF.

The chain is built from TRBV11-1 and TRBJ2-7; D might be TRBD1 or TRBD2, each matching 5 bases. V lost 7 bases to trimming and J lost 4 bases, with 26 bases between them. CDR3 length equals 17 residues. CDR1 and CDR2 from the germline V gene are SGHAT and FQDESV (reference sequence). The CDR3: CASTPEGFTGQQYEQYF. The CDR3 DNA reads TGTGCCAGCACCCCGGAAGGGTTTACGGGGCAACAGTACGAGCAGTACTTC.